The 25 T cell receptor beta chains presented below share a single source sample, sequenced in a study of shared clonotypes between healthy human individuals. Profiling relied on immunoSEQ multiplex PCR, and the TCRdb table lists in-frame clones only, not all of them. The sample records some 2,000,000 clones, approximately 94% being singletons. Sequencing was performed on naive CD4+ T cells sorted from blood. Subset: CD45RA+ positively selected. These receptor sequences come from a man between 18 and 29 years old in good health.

CDR3 residues: CASSFVSGILAGELFF. CDR3 sequence (DNA): TGCGCCAGCAGCTTTGTTAGCGGGATTTTAGCCGGGGAGCTGTTTTTT. The chain employs TRBV5-1 and TRBJ2-2; 8 bases are a match to TRBD2. Germline CDR1 and CDR2: SGHRS and YFSETQ. This CDR3 is 16 amino acids long. Trimming cost V 2 bases and J 6 bases; bases outside gene matches: 9.

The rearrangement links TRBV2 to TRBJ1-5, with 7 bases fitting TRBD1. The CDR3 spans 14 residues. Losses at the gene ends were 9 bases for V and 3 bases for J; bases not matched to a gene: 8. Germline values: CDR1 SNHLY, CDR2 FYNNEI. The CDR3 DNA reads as TGTGCCAGAGGGGGCAGGAGGGACAATCAGCCCCAGCATTTT. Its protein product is CARGGRRDNQPQHF.

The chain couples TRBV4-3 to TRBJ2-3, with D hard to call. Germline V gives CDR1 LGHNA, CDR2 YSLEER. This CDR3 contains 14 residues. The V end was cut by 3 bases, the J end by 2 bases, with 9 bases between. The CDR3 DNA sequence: TGCGCCAGCAGCCAGAGGTCTGACACAGATACGCAGTATTTT. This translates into CASSQRSDTDTQYF.

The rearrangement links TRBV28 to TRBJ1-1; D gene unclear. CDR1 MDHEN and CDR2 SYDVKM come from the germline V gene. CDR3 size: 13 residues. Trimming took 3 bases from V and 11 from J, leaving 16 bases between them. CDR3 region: CASSLHGEGKAFF. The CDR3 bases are TGTGCCAGCAGTTTGCATGGAGAGGGCAAGGCTTTCTTT. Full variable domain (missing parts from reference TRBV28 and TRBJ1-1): DVKVTQSSRYLVKRTGEKVFLECVQDMDHENMFWYRQDPGLGLRLIYFSYDVKMKEKGDIPEGYSVSREKKERFSLILESASTNQTSMYLCASSLHGEGKAFFGQGTRLTVV.

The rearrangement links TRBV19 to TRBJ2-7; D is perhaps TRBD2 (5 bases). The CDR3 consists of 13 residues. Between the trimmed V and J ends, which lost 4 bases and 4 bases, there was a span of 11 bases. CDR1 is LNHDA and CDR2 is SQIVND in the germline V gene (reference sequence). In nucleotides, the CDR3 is TGTGCCAGTAGTAACCCCCCGGGGTACGAGCAGTACTTC. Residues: CASSNPPGYEQYF.

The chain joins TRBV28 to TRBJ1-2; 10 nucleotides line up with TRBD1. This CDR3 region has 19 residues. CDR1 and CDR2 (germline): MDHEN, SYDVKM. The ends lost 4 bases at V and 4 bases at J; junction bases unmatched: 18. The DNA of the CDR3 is TGTGCCAGCAGTTCCCGCCTCCGGGACAGGGGTGGCCCCTTCTATGGCTACACCTTC. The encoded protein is CASSSRLRDRGGPFYGYTF.

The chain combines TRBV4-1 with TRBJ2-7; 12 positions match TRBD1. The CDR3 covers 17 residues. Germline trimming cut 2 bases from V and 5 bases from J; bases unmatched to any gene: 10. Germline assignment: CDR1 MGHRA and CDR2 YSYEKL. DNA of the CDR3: TGCGCCAGCAGCCAATCTCCGGGACAGGGGGCAATACACGAGCAGTACTTC. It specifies CASSQSPGQGAIHEQYF.

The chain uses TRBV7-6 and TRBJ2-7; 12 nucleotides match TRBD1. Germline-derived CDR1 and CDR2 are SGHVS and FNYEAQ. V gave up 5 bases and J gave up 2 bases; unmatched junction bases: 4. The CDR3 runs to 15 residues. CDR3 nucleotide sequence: TGTGCCAGCAGCCCCGGGACAGGGGGCCCCTACGAGCAGTACTTC. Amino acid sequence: CASSPGTGGPYEQYF.

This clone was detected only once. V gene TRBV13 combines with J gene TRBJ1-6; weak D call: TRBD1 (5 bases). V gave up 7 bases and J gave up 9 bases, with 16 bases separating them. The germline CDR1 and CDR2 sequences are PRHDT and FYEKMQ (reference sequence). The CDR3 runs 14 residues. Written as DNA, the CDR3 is TGTGCCAGCACCCAGGGACGTGAAGGTTCACCCCTCCACTTT. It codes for CASTQGREGSPLHF.

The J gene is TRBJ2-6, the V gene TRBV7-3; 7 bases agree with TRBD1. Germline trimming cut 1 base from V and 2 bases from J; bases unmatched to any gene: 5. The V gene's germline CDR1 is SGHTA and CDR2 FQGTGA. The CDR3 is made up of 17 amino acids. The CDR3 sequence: CASSLKEGAAGANVLTF. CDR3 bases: TGTGCCAGCAGCTTAAAAGAGGGGGCAGCTGGGGCCAACGTCCTGACTTTC. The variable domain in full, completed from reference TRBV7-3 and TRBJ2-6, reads GAGVSQTPSNKVTEKGKYVELRCDPISGHTALYWYRQSLGQGPEFLIYFQGTGAADDSGLPNDRFFAVRPEGSVSTLKIQRTERGDSAVYLCASSLKEGAAGANVLTFGAGSRLTVL.

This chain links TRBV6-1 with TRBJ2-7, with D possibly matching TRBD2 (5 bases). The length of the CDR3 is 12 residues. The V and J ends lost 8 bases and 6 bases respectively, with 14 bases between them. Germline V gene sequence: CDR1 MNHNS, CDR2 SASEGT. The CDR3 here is CASARERVEQYF. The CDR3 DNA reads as TGTGCCAGCGCCCGAGAGAGGGTCGAGCAGTACTTC.

The CDR3 bases are TGTGCCAGCTCACCAGGGGGTTCGGTGAACACTGAAGCTTTCTTT. It specifies CASSPGGSVNTEAFF. This chain uses TRBV18 with TRBJ1-1; perhaps TRBD1 as D (5 bases). Trimming shortened V by 2 bases and J by 0 bases, and 10 bases separated the two germline ends. Germline loops: CDR1 KGHSH, CDR2 LQKENI. The CDR3 runs 15 residues.

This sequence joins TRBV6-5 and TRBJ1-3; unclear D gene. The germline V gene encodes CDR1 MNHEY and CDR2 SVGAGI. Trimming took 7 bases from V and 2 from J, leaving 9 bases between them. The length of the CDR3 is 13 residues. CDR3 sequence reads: CASTAEPGNTIYF. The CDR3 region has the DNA TGTGCCAGCACCGCAGAGCCTGGAAACACCATATATTTT.

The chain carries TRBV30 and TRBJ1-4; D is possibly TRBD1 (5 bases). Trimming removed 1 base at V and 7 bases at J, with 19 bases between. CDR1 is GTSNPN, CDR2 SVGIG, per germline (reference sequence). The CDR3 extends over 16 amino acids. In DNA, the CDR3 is TGTGCCTGGAGTGGGGGGAAGTTGGGATTATTTGAAAAACTGTTTTTT. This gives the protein CAWSGGKLGLFEKLFF.

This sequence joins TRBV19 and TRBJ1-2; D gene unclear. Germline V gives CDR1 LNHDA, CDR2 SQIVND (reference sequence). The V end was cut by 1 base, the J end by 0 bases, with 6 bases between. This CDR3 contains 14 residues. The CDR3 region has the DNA TGTGCCAGTAGTATAGGAGTTACTAACTATGGCTACACCTTC. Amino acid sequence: CASSIGVTNYGYTF. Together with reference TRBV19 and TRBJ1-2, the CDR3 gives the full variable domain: DGGITQSPKYLFRKEGQNVTLSCEQNLNHDAMYWYRQDPGQGLRLIYYSQIVNDFQKGDIAEGYSVSREKKESFPLTVTSAQKNPTAFYLCASSIGVTNYGYTFGSGTRLTVV.

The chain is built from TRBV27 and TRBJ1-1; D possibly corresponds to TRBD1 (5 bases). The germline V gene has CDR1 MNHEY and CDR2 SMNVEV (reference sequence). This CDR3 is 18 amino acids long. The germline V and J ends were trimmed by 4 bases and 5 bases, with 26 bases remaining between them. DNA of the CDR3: TGTGCCAGCAGTTACCAAGCCGGGACCGTCGCCAAGGGGACTGAAGCTTTCTTT. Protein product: CASSYQAGTVAKGTEAFF.

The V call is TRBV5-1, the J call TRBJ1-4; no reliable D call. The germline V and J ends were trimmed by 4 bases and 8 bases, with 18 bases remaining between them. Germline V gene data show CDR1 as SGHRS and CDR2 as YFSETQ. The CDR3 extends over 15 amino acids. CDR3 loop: CASSRSEGSVEKLFF. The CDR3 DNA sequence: TGCGCCAGCAGCAGATCGGAAGGTTCCGTCGAAAAACTGTTTTTT.

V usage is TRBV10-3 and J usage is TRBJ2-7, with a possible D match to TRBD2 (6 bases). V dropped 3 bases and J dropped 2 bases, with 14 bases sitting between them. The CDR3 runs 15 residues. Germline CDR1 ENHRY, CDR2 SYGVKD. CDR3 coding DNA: TGTGCCATCAGTGAAGGGGCGGGAAATACCTACGAGCAGTACTTC. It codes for CAISEGAGNTYEQYF.

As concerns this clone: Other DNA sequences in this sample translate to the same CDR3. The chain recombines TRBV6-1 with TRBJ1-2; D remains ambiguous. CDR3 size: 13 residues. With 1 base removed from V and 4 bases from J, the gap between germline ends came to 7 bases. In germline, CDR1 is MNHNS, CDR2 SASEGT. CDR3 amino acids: CASSEGRGYGYTF. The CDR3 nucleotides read TGTGCCAGCAGTGAAGGGCGGGGCTATGGCTACACCTTC.

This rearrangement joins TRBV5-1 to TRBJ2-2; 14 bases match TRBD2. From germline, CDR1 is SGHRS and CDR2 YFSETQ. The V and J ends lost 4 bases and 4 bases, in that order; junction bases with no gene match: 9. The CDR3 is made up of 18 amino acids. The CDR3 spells CASSPGTSGGRGTGELFF. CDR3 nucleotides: TGCGCCAGCAGCCCCGGGACTAGCGGGGGTAGGGGCACCGGGGAGCTGTTTTTT.

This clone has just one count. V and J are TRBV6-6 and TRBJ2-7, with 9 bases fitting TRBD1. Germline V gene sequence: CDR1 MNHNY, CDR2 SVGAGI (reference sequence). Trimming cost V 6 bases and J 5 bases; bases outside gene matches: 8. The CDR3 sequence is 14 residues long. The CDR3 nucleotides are TGTGCCAGCAGACCCTCGGGACAGGGACACGAGCAGTACTTC. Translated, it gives CASRPSGQGHEQYF.

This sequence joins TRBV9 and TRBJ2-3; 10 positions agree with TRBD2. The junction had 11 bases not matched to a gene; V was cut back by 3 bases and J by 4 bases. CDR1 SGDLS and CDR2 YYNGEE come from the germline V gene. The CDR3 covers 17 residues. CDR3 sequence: CASSGEVAGGTSDTQYF. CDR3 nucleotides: TGTGCCAGCAGCGGTGAGGTAGCGGGGGGAACGTCAGATACGCAGTATTTT.

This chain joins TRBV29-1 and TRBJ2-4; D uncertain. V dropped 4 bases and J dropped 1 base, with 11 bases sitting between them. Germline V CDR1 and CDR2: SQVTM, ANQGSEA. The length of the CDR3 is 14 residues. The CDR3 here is CSVVHYYAKNIQYF. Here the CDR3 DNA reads TGCAGCGTTGTCCACTATTATGCCAAAAACATTCAGTACTTC.

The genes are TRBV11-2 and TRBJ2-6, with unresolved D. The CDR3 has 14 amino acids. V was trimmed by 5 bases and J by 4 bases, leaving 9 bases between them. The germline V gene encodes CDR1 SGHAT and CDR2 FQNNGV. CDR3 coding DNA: TGTGCCAGCAGCCACCCGGTGGGGGCCAACGTCCTGACTTTC. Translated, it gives CASSHPVGANVLTF.

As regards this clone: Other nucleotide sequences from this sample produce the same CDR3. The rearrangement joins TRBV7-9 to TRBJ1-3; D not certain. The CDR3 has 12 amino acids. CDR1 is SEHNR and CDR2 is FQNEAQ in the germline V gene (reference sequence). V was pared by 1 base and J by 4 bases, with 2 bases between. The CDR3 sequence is CASSLVGNTIYF. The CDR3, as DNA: TGTGCCAGCAGCTTAGTAGGAAACACCATATATTTT.